This T cell receptor beta chain emerged from a study of blood T cell repertoires in COVID-19. Study at large: Acute and convalescent COVID-19 specimens originated in the United States, Italy and Spain.

Germline V gives CDR1 MNHEY, CDR2 SVGEGT. The CDR3 consists of 17 residues. Trimming shortened V by 4 bases and J by 7 bases, and 20 bases separated the two germline ends. TCRdb's copy holds only in-frame clones and misses some; the assay was immunoSEQ multiplex PCR. The data contain around 230,000 clones, around nine tenths of them singletons. The chain couples TRBV6-2 or TRBV6-3 to TRBJ1-6, with D maybe TRBD1 (5 bases). The clonotype was recovered from a woman in her 30s with acute COVID-19. Sequencing was done on a sample of PBMCs or T cells enriched from blood (not recorded which). CDR3 nucleotide sequence: TGTGCCAGCAGTTCTTGGCAGGGCCCTGCCTCAAATTCACCCCTCCACTTT. This translates into CASSSWQGPASNSPLHF.